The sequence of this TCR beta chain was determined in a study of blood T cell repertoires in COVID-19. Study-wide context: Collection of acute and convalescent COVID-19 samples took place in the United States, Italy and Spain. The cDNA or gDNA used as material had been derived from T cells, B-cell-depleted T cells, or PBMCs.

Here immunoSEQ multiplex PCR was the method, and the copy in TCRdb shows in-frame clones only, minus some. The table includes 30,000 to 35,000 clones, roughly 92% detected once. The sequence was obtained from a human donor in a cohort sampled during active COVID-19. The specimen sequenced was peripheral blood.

The CDR3: CASSLSLRPYEQYF. The CDR3 DNA reads as TGTGCCAGCAGCTTAAGCTTGCGTCCCTACGAGCAGTACTTC. This chain links TRBV11-2 with TRBJ2-7, with D unresolved. CDR3 length: 14 residues. Trimming cost V 2 bases and J 2 bases, with 10 bases left between them. Germline V gives CDR1 SGHAT, CDR2 FQNNGV.